This T cell receptor (beta chain) was captured in a study of shared clonotypes between healthy human individuals (dated by TCRdb to between 2020 and 2021). With regard to the full study: Three men and a couple of women, aged 18 to 49 years, made up the cohort. For each donor, three plates each were used for CD4 naive and CD4 memory, two plates were used for CD8 naive, and one plate was used for CD8 memory. The study deeply sequenced blood TCR repertoires of about 5 healthy adults to estimate repertoire size and the extent of clonotype sharing between individuals. To increase sequencing depth and limit assay-specific biases, TCR repertoire library preparation and sequencing were carried out by different laboratories using diverse techniques. Per donor, leukapheresis produced somewhere between about 0.85 and 10 billion PBMCs. Broader findings and caveats from the paper: The small number of donors limited the genetic and exposure-history diversity represented. Sampling was restricted to blood, and TCR repertoires in tissues likely differ from the TCR repertoires found in blood. Incomplete sequencing was indicated by rarefaction of sorted-subset datasets, despite the large sequencing depth. Naive subsets generally had larger estimated clonotype richness than memory subsets. Pairwise subsampling indicated that sequencing depth was expected to affect the degree of clonotype sharing among donors. Higher generation probabilities were observed for clonotypes shared by all four sorted-subset donors than for non-shared clonotypes. When a few donors were compared, the shared fraction of clonotypes was about 5% for naive CD4, around 3.5% for naive CD8, 2% to 2.5% for memory CD4, and less than 0.45% for memory CD8.

Healthy HIV-negative adults with no recently reported acute infections or vaccinations were included as donors. All donors were Caucasian adults living in Nashville, Tennessee, USA. Magnetic negative selection was used to enrich CD4+ T cells, after which naive cells were positively selected on CD45RA and the negative fraction became the memory subset. Blood was obtained by leukapheresis, after which PBMCs were separated by Ficoll-Histopaque density gradient centrifugation and cryopreserved in liquid nitrogen vapor phase. Analytical flow cytometry was used to check the purity and quantity of each magnetically sorted T cell population. Each sorted fraction had its genomic DNA isolated and then quantified by UV absorbance on a Nanodrop 2000c. Using the deep immunoSEQ assay, multiplex PCR amplified TCR CDR3 regions from genomic DNA. Extracted genomic DNA from each cell subset was spread evenly across all wells of several immunoSEQ 96-well plates, with each plate serving as a replicate. For sorted subsets, each replicate PCR was loaded with 200 ng genomic DNA, equivalent to about 30,000 T cell genomes. Purified libraries were measured with a Qubit 3.0 fluorometer, size-checked on a Bioanalyzer 2100, and measured again with the KAPA Library Quantification kit. Each immunoSEQ 96-well plate was sequenced on its own single-read 150-cycle Illumina NextSeq 550 flow cell. The authors' analysis ran thus. Because only junctional sequences without quality scores were contained in the immunoSEQ output, filtering matching that applied to full-length reads could not be performed. To assign V/J genes and CDR3, sequences were annotated against IMGT germline references using PyIR, a Python wrapper for IgBLAST v1.9. Reads were filtered out if the reads had weak V/J assignments (E-value above 1e-6), no CDR3, stop codons, out-of-frame junctions, or ambiguous translated residues. V3J clonotypes were defined by identical inferred V gene, J gene, and CDR3 amino acid sequence. Percentage overlap between repertoires was calculated by dividing the number of shared unique clonotypes by the size of the smaller repertoire. RTK rarefaction, the Chao1 estimator, and Recon v2.1 estimates of unobserved clonotypes were used to assess repertoire richness. OLGA was used to compute generation probabilities for all TCRbeta clonotypes that the gDNA method yielded from four donors. TCRdb took over this immuneACCESS table, retaining in-frame rearrangements with V and J assigned. Such tables are incomplete; in checked studies, under half of the missing clones stem from an unresolved V gene, and the remainder is unexplained. That table furnishes V, J and clone size, whereas the DNA furnished D and trimming. Present in this sample are some 2,000,000 clones, approximately 94% of which were seen just once. Clones ranked in the top ten supply around 0.13% of the sample.

On this clone itself: Its antigen remains unidentified. The input lacks base qualities; no much larger clone sits a single base away. This same CDR3 is encoded by further DNA sequences in the sample.

Sequencing was performed on naive CD4+ T cells sorted from blood. Explained via the paper, the cell subset or site label denotes: CD45RA+ positively selected. The TCR sequence derives from a man aged 18 to 30 in good health.

The base sequence is TGCGCCAGCAGCCCCGGCGACAGCTACGAGCAGTACTTC. Translated, this is CASSPGDSYEQYF. The sequence is built from TRBV5-1 and TRBJ2-7, with TRBD1 perhaps the D gene, on 5 matching bases. From the germline V gene, CDR1 is SGHRS and CDR2 is YFSETQ. V is reduced by 4 bases and J by 3 bases, leaving a spacing of 11 bases between them. Its CDR3 holds 13 amino acids, cysteine through phenylalanine. Only the CDR3 DNA is retained, 39 bases long and in frame from the first base.